One sample yielded the 32 T cell receptor beta chains listed below, sequenced in a study of blood T cell repertoires in COVID-19. Some clones are missing from TCRdb's copy, which holds only in-frame ones; the method was immunoSEQ multiplex PCR. This table holds about 150,000 clones, about four fifths found once. Material: peripheral blood. The receptors come from an elderly woman with acute or convalescent COVID-19.

A few counts support this clone. This chain connects TRBV29-1 to TRBJ1-1; D might be TRBD1 (5 bases). Germline CDR1 and CDR2: SQVTM and ANQGSEA. Trimming removed 4 bases at V and 3 bases at J, with 9 bases between. This CDR3 has 12 amino acids. CDR3 DNA: TGCAGCGTTGGGGCAGGGTACACTGAAGCTTTCTTT. Translated: CSVGAGYTEAFF.

The chain is built from TRBV2 and TRBJ2-3; 9 bases are a match to TRBD1. This CDR3 is 17 amino acids long. From germline, CDR1 is SNHLY and CDR2 FYNNEI. Losses at the gene ends were 2 bases for V and 8 bases for J; bases not matched to a gene: 14. CDR3 residues: CASSETVQGAGVATQYF. The CDR3 DNA sequence: TGTGCCAGCAGTGAAACCGTACAGGGGGCTGGTGTAGCTACGCAGTATTTT.

This clone came up a few times. The chain has TRBV12-3 or TRBV12-4 and TRBJ1-2; maybe TRBD1 (5 bases). Trimming pared 7 bases from V and 7 bases from J, leaving 13 bases between. There are 12 residues in the CDR3. CDR3: CASTPGRGGYTF. The CDR3 DNA reads as TGTGCCAGCACCCCCGGGAGGGGTGGCTACACCTTC.

The V and J genes are TRBV18 and TRBJ2-3, with D perhaps matching TRBD2 (6 bases). The germline gives CDR1 KGHSH, CDR2 LQKENI. Trimming took off 6 bases at V and 0 bases at J, with 10 bases between the two ends. This CDR3 region has 14 residues. The CDR3 protein is CASSRGLSTDTQYF. The DNA for the CDR3 is TGTGCCAGCTCCCGGGGACTGAGCACAGATACGCAGTATTTT.

The chain uses TRBV10-3 and TRBJ1-2, with D uncertain. With 3 bases removed from V and 6 bases from J, the gap between germline ends came to 5 bases. This CDR3 has 11 residues. CDR1 and CDR2 (germline): ENHRY, SYGVKD. The CDR3 protein is CAISEADGYTF. The CDR3 nucleotides are TGTGCCATCAGTGAAGCTGATGGCTACACCTTC.

The V and J genes are TRBV19 and TRBJ1-1, with 9 bases aligning to TRBD1. This CDR3 has 15 residues. The V segment lost 1 base and the J segment 7 bases; nucleotides outside the gene matches: 7. Germline V lookup: CDR1 LNHDA, CDR2 SQIVND (reference sequence). CDR3 loop: CASSIGSDRGIEAFF. CDR3 bases: TGTGCCAGTAGTATAGGCAGCGACAGGGGGATTGAAGCTTTCTTT.

The rearrangement links TRBV4-1 to TRBJ1-2, with TRBD1 matching over 8 bases. This CDR3 region has 15 residues. The germline gives CDR1 MGHRA, CDR2 YSYEKL. The V gene end was trimmed by 4 bases and the J gene end by 8 bases; junction bases not matched to a gene: 12. As DNA, the CDR3 is TGCGCCAGCAGCCCGGGACAGGCAAGCCGGGGAGGCTACACCTTC. Translating it yields CASSPGQASRGGYTF.

The chain uses TRBV3-1 (or the pseudogene TRBV3-2) and TRBJ1-2, with D hard to call. This CDR3 is built from 14 residues. The V and J ends lost 1 base and 4 bases respectively, with 10 bases between them. The germline V gene encodes CDR1 LGHDT and CDR2 YNNKEL (reference sequence). The CDR3 nucleotides are TGTGCCAGCAGCCAAGTGAGCGTAGCCTATGGCTACACCTTC. This translates into CASSQVSVAYGYTF.

In its sample, this clone was seen once. The CDR3 sequence is CASSSYMNTEAFF. CDR3 DNA sequence: TGTGCCAGCAGTTCCTATATGAACACTGAAGCTTTCTTT. The genes are TRBV12-3 or TRBV12-4 and TRBJ1-1; D not certain. This CDR3 comprises 13 residues. Trimming shortened V by 4 bases and J by 0 bases, and 6 bases separated the two germline ends.

This chain links TRBV7-9 with TRBJ1-5, with D possibly matching TRBD1 (6 bases). The germline V and J ends were trimmed by 1 base and 11 bases, with 15 bases remaining between them. This CDR3 contains 14 residues. CDR1 is SEHNR, CDR2 FQNEAQ, per germline (reference sequence). CDR3 region: CASSLDEANRAQHF. The CDR3 DNA is TGTGCCAGCAGCTTAGACGAGGCGAACAGGGCCCAGCATTTT.

This clone occurred a few times. The chain has TRBV5-1 and TRBJ1-3, with 9 bases matching TRBD1. The CDR3 loop spans 14 amino acids. Germline V lookup: CDR1 SGHRS, CDR2 YFSETQ. Germline trimming cut 4 bases from V and 3 bases from J; bases unmatched to any gene: 2. In DNA, the CDR3 is TGCGCCAGCAGCGGGACAGGGCTTGGAAACACCATATATTTT. As protein: CASSGTGLGNTIYF.

The genes are TRBV6-5 and TRBJ2-7, with D perhaps TRBD1 (5 bases). The germline V gene encodes CDR1 MNHEY and CDR2 SVGAGI. Trimming removed 2 bases at V and 4 bases at J, with 18 bases between. The CDR3 spans 16 residues. The CDR3 sequence is CASSYRGVAVGYEQYF. The CDR3 bases are TGTGCCAGCAGTTACAGGGGCGTGGCCGTAGGTTACGAGCAGTACTTC.

The rearrangement uses TRBV28 and TRBJ1-2; 9 bases line up with TRBD1. With V trimmed by 6 bases and J by 2 bases, 10 bases remained unmatched. CDR1 MDHEN and CDR2 SYDVKM come from the germline V gene. This CDR3 contains 16 residues. For the CDR3, the DNA is TGTGCCAGCAGGGCCGGGACAGGGCAATCCAACTATGGCTACACCTTC. Protein sequence: CASRAGTGQSNYGYTF.

The V call is TRBV7-2, the J call TRBJ1-2; the D is unclear. The V end lost 0 bases, the J end lost 2 bases, and 7 bases lay between the germline ends. CDR1 and CDR2 (germline): SGHTA, FQGNSA. The CDR3 extends over 14 amino acids. CDR3 amino acids: CASSLARRNYGYTF. DNA for the CDR3: TGTGCCAGCAGCTTAGCACGGAGAAACTATGGCTACACCTTC.

The chain uses TRBV19 and TRBJ1-1, with 7 bases that match TRBD1. Germline trimming cut 7 bases from V and 3 bases from J; bases unmatched to any gene: 8. Germline V gene lookup returns CDR1 LNHDA and CDR2 SQIVND (reference sequence). CDR3 length: 14 amino acids. CDR3 coding DNA: TGTGCCAGTACCCCGGGACAGAGATACACTGAAGCTTTCTTT. It translates to CASTPGQRYTEAFF.

This chain connects TRBV7-6 to TRBJ1-5, with D possibly being TRBD1 (6 bases). The V end lost 6 bases, the J end lost 4 bases, and 19 bases lay between the germline ends. Germline lookup yields CDR1 SGHVS and CDR2 FNYEAQ. The CDR3 covers 16 residues. This CDR3 reads CASSPSGHRANQPQHF. The CDR3 DNA follows: TGTGCCAGCAGTCCAAGTGGCCACAGGGCTAATCAGCCCCAGCATTTT.

The rearrangement links TRBV7-9 to TRBJ1-5; 7 nucleotides agree with TRBD1. The V and J ends lost 5 bases and 2 bases, in that order; junction bases with no gene match: 3. The germline V gene has CDR1 SEHNR and CDR2 FQNEAQ (reference sequence). The CDR3 runs 14 residues. The CDR3 DNA is TGTGCCAGCAGCCGTACAGGGGGCAATCAGCCCCAGCATTTT. Amino acids: CASSRTGGNQPQHF.

This clone showed up just once. The V gene is TRBV19, the J gene TRBJ1-5, with unresolved D. The CDR3 has 14 residues. Germline V CDR1 and CDR2: LNHDA, SQIVND (reference sequence). The V and J ends lost 6 bases and 2 bases respectively, with 11 bases between them. The CDR3: CASRPDTRNQPQHF. The CDR3 DNA reads TGTGCCAGTAGACCCGACACCCGCAATCAGCCCCAGCATTTT.

The chain employs TRBV7-2 and TRBJ2-7; the D gene is possibly TRBD2 (5 bases). Germline V gene sequence: CDR1 SGHTA, CDR2 FQGNSA. The CDR3 contains 13 residues. Deletions cut 5 bases from V and 3 bases from J, with 11 bases between. CDR3 sequence: CASSPRRDYEQYF. The CDR3 DNA follows: TGTGCCAGCAGCCCGCGACGGGACTACGAGCAGTACTTC.

The chain couples TRBV19 to TRBJ2-1; 7 bases line up with TRBD1. Germline-derived CDR1 and CDR2 are LNHDA and SQIVND (reference sequence). Unmatched junction bases numbered 10, after V lost 6 bases and J lost 2 bases. There are 16 residues in the CDR3. CDR3 loop: CASSNRDSNPYNEQFF. The CDR3 DNA sequence: TGTGCCAGTAGCAACAGGGACAGCAATCCCTACAATGAGCAGTTCTTC.

J is TRBJ1-3 and V is TRBV21-1; TRBD1, the table's D call, lacks a check against the DNA. TRBV21-1 is listed as a pseudogene. The CDR3 extends over 14 amino acids. The CDR3: CASSNWTAGNTIYF. CDR3 DNA: TGTGCCAGCAGCAATTGGACAGCCGGAAACACCATATATTTT.

This chain uses TRBV11-3 with TRBJ2-3; no clear D gene. This CDR3 region has 15 residues. Between the trimmed V and J ends, which lost 0 bases and 0 bases, there was a span of 7 bases. Germline assignment: CDR1 SGHNT and CDR2 YENEEA. CDR3 coding DNA: TGTGCCAGCAGCTTAGACCCAGGAAGCACAGATACGCAGTATTTT. It yields the protein CASSLDPGSTDTQYF.

The chain recombines TRBV7-9 with TRBJ2-1, with 14 bases fitting TRBD2. The CDR3 loop spans 24 amino acids. Germline V gives CDR1 SEHNR, CDR2 FQNEAQ (reference sequence). Trimming took 5 bases from V and 0 from J; bases not matched to a gene: 24. CDR3 in amino acids: CASSTQTRLDGTSGGVSSYNEQFF. The CDR3 DNA reads TGTGCCAGCAGCACCCAGACCAGATTAGACGGGACTAGCGGGGGTGTTAGCTCCTACAATGAGCAGTTCTTC.

This clone was observed once. J is TRBJ2-7 and V is TRBV7-2; a possible D gene is TRBD2 (5 bases). V was trimmed by 0 bases and J by 6 bases, leaving 9 bases between them. Germline lookup yields CDR1 SGHTA and CDR2 FQGNSA. This CDR3 spans 13 amino acids. CDR3 DNA: TGTGCCAGCAGCTTAGCGCGGGTACCCGAGCAGTACTTC. As protein: CASSLARVPEQYF.

This chain links TRBV2 with TRBJ1-6; no clear D. This CDR3 is 14 amino acids long. The V end lost 7 bases, the J end lost 11 bases, and 18 bases lay between the germline ends. Germline CDR1 and CDR2: SNHLY and FYNNEI. This chain's CDR3 is CASTPGEGSAPLHF. DNA of the CDR3: TGTGCCAGCACCCCAGGAGAGGGTTCGGCACCCCTCCACTTT.

The chain is built from TRBV6-5 and TRBJ2-7; 7 positions agree with TRBD1. This CDR3 contains 14 residues. The V gene's germline CDR1 is MNHEY and CDR2 SVGAGI. V gave up 6 bases and J gave up 0 bases; unmatched junction bases: 5. The CDR3 loop is CASSPGGTSYEQYF. CDR3 in DNA: TGTGCCAGCAGCCCAGGGGGTACCTCCTACGAGCAGTACTTC.

CDR3 loop: CASSQNTGAGGEKLFF. CDR3 nucleotide sequence: TGCGCCAGCAGCCAGAATACAGGGGCGGGTGGTGAAAAACTGTTTTTT. The chain has TRBV4-3 and TRBJ1-4, with TRBD1 identical over 7 bases. V dropped 3 bases and J dropped 7; count of bases not matched to a gene: 11. Germline loops: CDR1 LGHNA, CDR2 YSLEER. The CDR3 is made up of 16 amino acids.

The chain carries TRBV18 and TRBJ1-1, with a tentative D call TRBD1 (6 bases). This CDR3 contains 14 residues. Trimming removed 3 bases from V and 5 bases from J, with 13 bases in between. Looked up from germline, CDR1 is KGHSH and CDR2 is LQKENI. The CDR3 spells CASSPDRLSTEAFF. In DNA form, the CDR3 reads TGTGCCAGCTCACCCGACAGGTTGAGTACTGAAGCTTTCTTT.

This chain joins TRBV4-3 and TRBJ1-2; D remains unclear. Germline CDR1 and CDR2: LGHNA and YSLEER. The CDR3 contains 13 residues. Trimming shortened V by 4 bases and J by 3 bases, and 9 bases separated the two germline ends. CDR3 bases: TGCGCCAGCAGCCCCGGGGATCACTATGGCTACACCTTC. Its translation is CASSPGDHYGYTF.

V and J are TRBV5-1 and TRBJ2-7; maybe TRBD1 (7 bases). The CDR3 is made up of 15 amino acids. V dropped 4 bases and J dropped 0 bases, with 14 bases sitting between them. Germline lookup yields CDR1 SGHRS and CDR2 YFSETQ. The CDR3 DNA reads TGCGCCAGCAGCCCCAGGGGGGCCCCCTCCTACGAGCAGTACTTC. Amino acid sequence: CASSPRGAPSYEQYF.

This clone was picked up a small number of times. The chain uses TRBV2 and TRBJ1-5; 7 positions match TRBD1. CDR1 is SNHLY, CDR2 FYNNEI, per germline. This CDR3 region has 15 residues. The V gene end was trimmed by 4 bases and the J gene end by 0 bases; junction bases not matched to a gene: 3. CDR3 nucleotides: TGTGCCAGCAGTGTAGGGACAGCTAGCAATCAGCCCCAGCATTTT. Protein product: CASSVGTASNQPQHF. The full variable domain, completed using reference TRBV2 and TRBJ1-5, is EPEVTQTPSHQVTQMGQEVILRCVPISNHLYFYWYRQILGQKVEFLVSFYNNEISEKSEIFDDQFSVERPDGSNFTLKIRSTKLEDSAMYFCASSVGTASNQPQHFGDGTRLSIL.

V is TRBV15 and J is TRBJ2-4; D may be TRBD2 (6 bases). CDR3 length equals 15 residues. Trimming removed 2 bases from V and 4 bases from J, with 12 bases in between. The germline V gene encodes CDR1 LNHNV and CDR2 YYDKDF (reference sequence). CDR3 protein: CATSRSTGEKNIQYF. The CDR3 coding sequence is TGTGCCACCAGCAGAAGTACGGGGGAAAAAAACATTCAGTACTTC. Variable domain in full (rest from reference TRBV15 and TRBJ2-4): DAMVIQNPRYQVTQFGKPVTLSCSQTLNHNVMYWYQQKSSQAPKLLFHYYDKDFNNEADTPDNFQSRRPNTSFCFLDIRSPGLGDTAMYLCATSRSTGEKNIQYFGAGTRLSVL.